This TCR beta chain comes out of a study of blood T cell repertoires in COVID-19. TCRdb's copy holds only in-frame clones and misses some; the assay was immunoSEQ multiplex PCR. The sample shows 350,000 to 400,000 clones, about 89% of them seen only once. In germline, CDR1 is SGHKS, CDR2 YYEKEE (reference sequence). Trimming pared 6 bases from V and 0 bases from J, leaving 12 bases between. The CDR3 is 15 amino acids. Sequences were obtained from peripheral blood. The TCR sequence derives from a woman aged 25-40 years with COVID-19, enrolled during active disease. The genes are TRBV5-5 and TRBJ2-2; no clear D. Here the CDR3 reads CASTALTTNTGELFF. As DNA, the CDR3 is TGTGCCAGCACCGCACTCACCACGAACACCGGGGAGCTGTTTTTT.